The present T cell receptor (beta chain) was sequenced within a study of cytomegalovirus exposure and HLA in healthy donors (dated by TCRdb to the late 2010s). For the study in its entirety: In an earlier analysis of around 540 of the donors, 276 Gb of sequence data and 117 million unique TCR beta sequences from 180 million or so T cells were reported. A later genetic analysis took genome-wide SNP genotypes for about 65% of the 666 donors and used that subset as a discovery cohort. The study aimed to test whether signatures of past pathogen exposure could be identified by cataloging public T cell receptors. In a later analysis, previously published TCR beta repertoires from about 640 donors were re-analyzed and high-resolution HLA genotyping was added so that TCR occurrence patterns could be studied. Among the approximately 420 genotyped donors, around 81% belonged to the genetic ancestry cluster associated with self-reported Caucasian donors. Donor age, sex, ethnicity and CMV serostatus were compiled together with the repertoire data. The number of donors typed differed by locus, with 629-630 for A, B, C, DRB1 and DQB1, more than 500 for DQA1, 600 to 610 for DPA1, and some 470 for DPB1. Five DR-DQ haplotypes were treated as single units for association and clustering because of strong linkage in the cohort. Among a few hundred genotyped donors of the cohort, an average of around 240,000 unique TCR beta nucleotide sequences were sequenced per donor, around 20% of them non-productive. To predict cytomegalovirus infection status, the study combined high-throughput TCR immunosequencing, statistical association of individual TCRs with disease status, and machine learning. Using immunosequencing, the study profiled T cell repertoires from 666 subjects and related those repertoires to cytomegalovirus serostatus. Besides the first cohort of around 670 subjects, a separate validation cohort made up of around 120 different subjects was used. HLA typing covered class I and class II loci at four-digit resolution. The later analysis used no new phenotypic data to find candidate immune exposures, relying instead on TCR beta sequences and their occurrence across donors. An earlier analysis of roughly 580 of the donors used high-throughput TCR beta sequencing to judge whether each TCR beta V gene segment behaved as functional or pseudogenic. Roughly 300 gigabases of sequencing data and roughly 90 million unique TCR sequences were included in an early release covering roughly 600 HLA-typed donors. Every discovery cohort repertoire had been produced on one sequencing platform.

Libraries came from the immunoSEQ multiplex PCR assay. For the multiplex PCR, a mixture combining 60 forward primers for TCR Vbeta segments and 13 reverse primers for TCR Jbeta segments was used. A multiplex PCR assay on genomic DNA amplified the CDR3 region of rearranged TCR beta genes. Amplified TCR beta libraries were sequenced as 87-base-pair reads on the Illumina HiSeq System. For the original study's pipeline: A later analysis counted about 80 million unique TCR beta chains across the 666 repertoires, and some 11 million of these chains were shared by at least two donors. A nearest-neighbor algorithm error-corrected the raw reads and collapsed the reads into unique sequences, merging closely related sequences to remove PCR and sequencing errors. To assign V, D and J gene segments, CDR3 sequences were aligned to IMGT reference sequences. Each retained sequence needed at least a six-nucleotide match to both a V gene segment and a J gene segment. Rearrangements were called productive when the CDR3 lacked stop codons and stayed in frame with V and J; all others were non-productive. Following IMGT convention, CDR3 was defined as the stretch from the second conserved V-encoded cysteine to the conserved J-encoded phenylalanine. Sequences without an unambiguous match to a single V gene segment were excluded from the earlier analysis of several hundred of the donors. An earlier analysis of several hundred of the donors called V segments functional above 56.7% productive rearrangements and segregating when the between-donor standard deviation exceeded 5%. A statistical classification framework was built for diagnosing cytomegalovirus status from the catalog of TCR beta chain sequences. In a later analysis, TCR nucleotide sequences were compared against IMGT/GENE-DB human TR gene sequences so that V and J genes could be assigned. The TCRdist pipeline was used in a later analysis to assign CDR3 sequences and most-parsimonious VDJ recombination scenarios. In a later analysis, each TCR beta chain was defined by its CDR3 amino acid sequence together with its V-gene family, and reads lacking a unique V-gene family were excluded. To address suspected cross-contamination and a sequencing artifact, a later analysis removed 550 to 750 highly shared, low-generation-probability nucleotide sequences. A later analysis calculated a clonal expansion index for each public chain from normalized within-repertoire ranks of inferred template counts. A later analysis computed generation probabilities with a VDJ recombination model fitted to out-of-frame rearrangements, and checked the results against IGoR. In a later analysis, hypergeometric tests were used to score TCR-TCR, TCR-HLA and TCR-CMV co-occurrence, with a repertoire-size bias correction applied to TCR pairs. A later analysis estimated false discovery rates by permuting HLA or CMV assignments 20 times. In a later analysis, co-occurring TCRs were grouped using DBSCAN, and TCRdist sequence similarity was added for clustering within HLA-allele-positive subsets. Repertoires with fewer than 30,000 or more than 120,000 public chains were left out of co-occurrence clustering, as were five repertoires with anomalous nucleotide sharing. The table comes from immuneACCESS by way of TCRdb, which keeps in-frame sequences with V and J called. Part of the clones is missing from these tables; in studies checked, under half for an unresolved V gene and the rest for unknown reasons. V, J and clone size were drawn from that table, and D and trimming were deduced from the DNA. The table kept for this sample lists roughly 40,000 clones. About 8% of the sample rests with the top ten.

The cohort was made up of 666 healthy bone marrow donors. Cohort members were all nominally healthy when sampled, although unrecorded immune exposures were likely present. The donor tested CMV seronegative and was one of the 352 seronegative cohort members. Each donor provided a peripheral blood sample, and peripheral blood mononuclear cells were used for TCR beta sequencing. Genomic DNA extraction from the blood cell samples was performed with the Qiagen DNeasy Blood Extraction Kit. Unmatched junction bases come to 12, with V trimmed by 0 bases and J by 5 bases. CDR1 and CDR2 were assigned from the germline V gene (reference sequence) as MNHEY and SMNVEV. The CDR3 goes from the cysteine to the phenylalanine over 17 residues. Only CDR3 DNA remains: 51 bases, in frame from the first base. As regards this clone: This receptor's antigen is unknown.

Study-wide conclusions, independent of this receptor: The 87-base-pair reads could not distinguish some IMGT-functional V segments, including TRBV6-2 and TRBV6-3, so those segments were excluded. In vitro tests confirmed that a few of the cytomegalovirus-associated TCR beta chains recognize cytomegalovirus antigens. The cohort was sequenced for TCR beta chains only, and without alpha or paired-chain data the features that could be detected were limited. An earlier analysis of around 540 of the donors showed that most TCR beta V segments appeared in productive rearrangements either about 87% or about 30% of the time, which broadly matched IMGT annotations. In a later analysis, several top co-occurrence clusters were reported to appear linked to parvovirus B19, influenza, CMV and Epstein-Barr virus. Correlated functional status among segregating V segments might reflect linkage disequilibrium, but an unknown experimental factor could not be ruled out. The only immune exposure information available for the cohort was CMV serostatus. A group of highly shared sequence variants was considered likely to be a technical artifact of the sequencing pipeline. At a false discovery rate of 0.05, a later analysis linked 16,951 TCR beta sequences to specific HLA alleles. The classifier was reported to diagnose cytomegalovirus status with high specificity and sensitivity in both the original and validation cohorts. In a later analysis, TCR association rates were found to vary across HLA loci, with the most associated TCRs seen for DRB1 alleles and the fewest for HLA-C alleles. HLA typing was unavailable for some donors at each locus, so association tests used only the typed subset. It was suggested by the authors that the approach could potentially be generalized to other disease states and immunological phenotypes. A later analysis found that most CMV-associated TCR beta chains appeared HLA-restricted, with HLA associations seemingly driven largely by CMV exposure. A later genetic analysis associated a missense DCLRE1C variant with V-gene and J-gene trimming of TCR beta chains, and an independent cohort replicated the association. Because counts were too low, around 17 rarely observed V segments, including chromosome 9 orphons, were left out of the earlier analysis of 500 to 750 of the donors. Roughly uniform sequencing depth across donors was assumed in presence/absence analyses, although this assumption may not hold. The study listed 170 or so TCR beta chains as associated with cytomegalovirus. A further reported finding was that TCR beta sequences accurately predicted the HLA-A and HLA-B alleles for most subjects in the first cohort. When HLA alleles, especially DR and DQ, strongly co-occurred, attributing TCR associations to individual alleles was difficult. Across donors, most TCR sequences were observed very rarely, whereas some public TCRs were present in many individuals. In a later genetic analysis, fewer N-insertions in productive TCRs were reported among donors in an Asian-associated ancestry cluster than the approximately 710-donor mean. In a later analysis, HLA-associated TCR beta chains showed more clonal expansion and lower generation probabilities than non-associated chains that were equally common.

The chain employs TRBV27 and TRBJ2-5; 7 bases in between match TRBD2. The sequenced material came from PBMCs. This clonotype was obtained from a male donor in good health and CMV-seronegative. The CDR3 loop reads CASSLSSGRGPRETQYF. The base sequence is TGTGCCAGCAGTTTATCCTCGGGGAGGGGACCGCGGGAGACCCAGTACTTC.